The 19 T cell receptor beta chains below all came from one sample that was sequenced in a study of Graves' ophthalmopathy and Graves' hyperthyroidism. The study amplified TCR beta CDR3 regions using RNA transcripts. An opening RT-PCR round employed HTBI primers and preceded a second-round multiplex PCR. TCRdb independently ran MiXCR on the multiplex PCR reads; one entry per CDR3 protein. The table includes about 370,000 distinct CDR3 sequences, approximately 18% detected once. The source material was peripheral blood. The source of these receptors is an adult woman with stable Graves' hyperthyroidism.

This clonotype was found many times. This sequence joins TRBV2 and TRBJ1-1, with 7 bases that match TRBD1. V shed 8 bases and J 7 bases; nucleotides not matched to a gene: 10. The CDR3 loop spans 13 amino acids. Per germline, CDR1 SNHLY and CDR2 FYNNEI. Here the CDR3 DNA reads TGTGCCAGCGCGGGACAGTTAATATATGAAGCTTTCTTT. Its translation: CASAGQLIYEAFF.

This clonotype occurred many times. The CDR3 DNA is TGTGCCAGCAGACCTAGCGGAGGGGACAGGGAGACCCAGTACTTC. Encoded protein: CASRPSGGDRETQYF. The V gene is TRBV7-9, the J gene TRBJ2-5; perhaps TRBD1 as D (8 bases). V was pared by 6 bases and J by 5 bases, with 19 bases between. The CDR3 has 15 amino acids. CDR1 is SEHNR and CDR2 is FQNEAQ in the germline V gene (reference sequence).

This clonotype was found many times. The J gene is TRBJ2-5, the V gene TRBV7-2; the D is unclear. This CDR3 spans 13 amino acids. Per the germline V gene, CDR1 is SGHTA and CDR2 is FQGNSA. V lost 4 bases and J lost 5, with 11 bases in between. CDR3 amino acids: CASSSRNGETQYF. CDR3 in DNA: TGTGCCAGCAGCTCGCGCAATGGGGAGACCCAGTACTTC.

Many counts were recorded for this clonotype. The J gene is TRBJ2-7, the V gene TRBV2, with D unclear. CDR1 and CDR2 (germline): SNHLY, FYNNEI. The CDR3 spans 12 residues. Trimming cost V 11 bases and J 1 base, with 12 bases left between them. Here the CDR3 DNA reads TGTGCCTTTTCAAAGGCATCCTACGAGCAGTACTTC. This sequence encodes CAFSKASYEQYF.

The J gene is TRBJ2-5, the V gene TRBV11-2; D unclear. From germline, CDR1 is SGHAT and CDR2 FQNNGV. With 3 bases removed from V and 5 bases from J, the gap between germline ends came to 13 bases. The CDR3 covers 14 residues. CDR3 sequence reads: CASSFRGIGETQYF. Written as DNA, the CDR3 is TGTGCCAGCAGCTTCCGAGGCATTGGGGAGACCCAGTACTTC.

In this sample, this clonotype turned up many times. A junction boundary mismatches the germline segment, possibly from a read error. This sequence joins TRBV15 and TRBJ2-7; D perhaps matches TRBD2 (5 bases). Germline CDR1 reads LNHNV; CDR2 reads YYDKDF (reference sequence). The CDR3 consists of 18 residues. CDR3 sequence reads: CATSGDPLKAVNTYEQYF. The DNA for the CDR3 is TGTGCCACCAGCGGAGATCCCTTAAAAGCGGTAAATACCTACGAGCAGTACTTC.

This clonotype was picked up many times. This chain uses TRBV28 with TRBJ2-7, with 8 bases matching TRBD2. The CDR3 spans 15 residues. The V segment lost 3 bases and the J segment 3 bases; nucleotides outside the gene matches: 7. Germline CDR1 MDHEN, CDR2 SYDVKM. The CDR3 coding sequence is TGTGCCAGCAGTTTGAGGCTAGCGGGCCTCTACGAGCAGTACTTC. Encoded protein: CASSLRLAGLYEQYF.

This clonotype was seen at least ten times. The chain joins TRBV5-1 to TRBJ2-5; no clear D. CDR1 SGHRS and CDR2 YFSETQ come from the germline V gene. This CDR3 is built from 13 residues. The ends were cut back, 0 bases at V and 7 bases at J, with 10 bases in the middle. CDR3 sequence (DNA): TGCGCCAGCAGCTTGGAGGCTAAAGGGACCCAGTACTTC. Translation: CASSLEAKGTQYF.

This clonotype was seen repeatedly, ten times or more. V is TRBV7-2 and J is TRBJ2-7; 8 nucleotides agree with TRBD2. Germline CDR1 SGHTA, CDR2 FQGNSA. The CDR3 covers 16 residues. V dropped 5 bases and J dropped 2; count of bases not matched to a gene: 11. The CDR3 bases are TGTGCCAGCAGCCAAGCACCGGGACTAGTGACCTACGAGCAGTACTTC. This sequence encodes CASSQAPGLVTYEQYF.

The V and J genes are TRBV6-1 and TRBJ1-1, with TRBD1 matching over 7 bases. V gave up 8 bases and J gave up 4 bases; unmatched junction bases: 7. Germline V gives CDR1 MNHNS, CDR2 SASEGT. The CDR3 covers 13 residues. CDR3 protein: CASQPDRATEAFF. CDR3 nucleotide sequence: TGTGCCAGCCAACCTGACAGGGCCACTGAAGCTTTCTTT.

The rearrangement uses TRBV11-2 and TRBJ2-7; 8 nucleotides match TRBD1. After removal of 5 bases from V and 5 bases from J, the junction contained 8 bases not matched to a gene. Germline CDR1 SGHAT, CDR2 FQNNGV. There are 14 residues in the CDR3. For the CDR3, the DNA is TGTGCCAGCAGCCCAATCAGGGGGCGGAACGAGCAGTACTTC. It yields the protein CASSPIRGRNEQYF.

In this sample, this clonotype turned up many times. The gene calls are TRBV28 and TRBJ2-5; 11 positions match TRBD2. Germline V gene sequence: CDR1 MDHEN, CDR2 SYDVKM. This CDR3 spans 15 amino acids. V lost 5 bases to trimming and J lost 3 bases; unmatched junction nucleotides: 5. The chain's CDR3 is CASSPLAGVKETQYF. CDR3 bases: TGTGCCAGCAGTCCACTAGCGGGAGTGAAAGAGACCCAGTACTTC.

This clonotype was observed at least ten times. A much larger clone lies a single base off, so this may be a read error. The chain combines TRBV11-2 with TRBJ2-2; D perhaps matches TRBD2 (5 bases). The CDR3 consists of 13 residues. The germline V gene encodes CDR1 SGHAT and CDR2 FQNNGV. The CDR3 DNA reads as TGTGCCAGCAGCTCCGTCCGTCCCGGGGAGCTGTTGTTT. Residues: CASSSVRPGELLF.

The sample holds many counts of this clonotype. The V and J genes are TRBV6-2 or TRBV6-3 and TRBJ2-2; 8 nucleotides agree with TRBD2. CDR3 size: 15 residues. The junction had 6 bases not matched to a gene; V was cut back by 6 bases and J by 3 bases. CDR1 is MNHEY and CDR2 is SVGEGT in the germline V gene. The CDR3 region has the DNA TGTGCCAGCAGCCCCGGGACTAGTGACACCGGGGAGCTGTTTTTT. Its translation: CASSPGTSDTGELFF.

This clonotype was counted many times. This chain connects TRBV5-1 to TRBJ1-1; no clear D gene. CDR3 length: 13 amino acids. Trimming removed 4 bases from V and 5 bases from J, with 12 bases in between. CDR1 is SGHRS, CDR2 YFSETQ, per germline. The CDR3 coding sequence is TGCGCCAGCAGCCCAAACCCCGATACTGAAGCTTTCTTT. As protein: CASSPNPDTEAFF.

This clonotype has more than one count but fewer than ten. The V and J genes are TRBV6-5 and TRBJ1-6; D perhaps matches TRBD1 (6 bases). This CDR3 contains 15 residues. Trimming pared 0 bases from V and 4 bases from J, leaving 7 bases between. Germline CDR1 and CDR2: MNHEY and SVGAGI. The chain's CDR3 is CASSYSGQYNSPLHF. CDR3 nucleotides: TGTGCCAGCAGTTACTCAGGACAGTATAATTCACCCCTCCACTTT.

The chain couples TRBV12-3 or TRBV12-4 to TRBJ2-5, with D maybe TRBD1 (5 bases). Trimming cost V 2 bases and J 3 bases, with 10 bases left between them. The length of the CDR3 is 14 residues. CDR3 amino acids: CASSLPRVEETQYF. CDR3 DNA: TGTGCCAGCAGTTTACCCAGGGTCGAAGAGACCCAGTACTTC.

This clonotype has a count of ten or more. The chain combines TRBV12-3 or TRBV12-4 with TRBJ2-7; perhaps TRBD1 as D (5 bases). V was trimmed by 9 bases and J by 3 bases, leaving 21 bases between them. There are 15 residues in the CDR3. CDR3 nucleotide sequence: TGTGCCAGTACAAATTCCAGGGTGCGGTACTACGAGCAGTACTTC. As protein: CASTNSRVRYYEQYF.

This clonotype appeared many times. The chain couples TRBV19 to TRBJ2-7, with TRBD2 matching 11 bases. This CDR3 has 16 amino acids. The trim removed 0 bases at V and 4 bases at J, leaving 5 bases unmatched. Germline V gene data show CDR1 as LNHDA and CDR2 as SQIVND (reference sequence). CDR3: CASSIDLTSGTYEQYF. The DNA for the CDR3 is TGTGCCAGTAGTATAGATCTGACTAGCGGGACATACGAGCAGTACTTC.